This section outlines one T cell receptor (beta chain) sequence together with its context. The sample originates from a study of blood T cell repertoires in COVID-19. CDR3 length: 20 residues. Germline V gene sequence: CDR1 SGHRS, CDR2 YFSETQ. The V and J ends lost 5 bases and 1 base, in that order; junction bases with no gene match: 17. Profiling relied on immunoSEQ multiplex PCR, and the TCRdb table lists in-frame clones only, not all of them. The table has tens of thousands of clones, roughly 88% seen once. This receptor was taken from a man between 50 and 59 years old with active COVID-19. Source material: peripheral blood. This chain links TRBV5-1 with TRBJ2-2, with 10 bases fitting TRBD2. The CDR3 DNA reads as TGCGCCAGCAGATACAATAGCGGGGGGAATCATAATTTGAACACCGGGGAGCTGTTTTTT. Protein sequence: CASRYNSGGNHNLNTGELFF.